Below, 2 T cell receptor beta chains from the same sample are listed, as sequenced in a study of spatial heterogeneity in lung cancer. Time point specified: sample taken at primary tumor resection. The study sequenced unsorted whole RNA from tumor, nontumor lung or frozen PBMC. TCRdb used MiXCR to reprocess the 5' RACE reads, holding one entry per CDR3 protein. The sample lists about 82,000 distinct CDR3 sequences, 10% to 15% occurring once. The sample in question was PBMCs, obtained at surgery. These TCRs come from a male donor with early-stage non-small cell lung cancer.

This CDR3 reads CASSLGSGKGSSYEQYF. The CDR3 bases are TGTGCCAGCAGCTTAGGATCAGGCAAAGGGAGCTCCTACGAGCAGTACTTC. The chain combines TRBV11-3 with TRBJ2-7; D perhaps matches TRBD2 (5 bases). V shed 1 base and J shed 0 bases, with 16 bases lying between them. Per the germline V gene, CDR1 is SGHNT and CDR2 is YENEEA. This CDR3 is built from 17 residues.

This clonotype rates as medium-sized. The chain joins TRBV19 to TRBJ1-2; the D gene is possibly TRBD1 (5 bases). The V gene lost 6 bases and the J gene lost 2 bases, with 19 bases spanning the gap. CDR1 is LNHDA, CDR2 SQIVND, per germline (reference sequence). This CDR3 spans 16 amino acids. The CDR3, as DNA: TGTGCCAGTAGAGACGGGGCAATCGCCGCGAACTATGGCTACACCTTC. As protein: CASRDGAIAANYGYTF.